This T cell receptor (beta chain) derives from a study of blood T cell repertoires in COVID-19. Study details: The origin of the acute and convalescent COVID-19 samples was the United States, Italy and Spain. Sample material is recorded as cDNA or gDNA derived from T cells, B-cell-depleted T cells, or PBMCs.

The authors' processing: The authors estimated nucleated cell counts from reference gene primer amplification. Sequenced by immunoSEQ multiplex PCR; TCRdb stores in-frame clones only, minus some. The DNA was the basis for D and trimming; V, J and clone size are from that table. The table shows tens of thousands of clones, with roughly four fifths occurring only once. Trimming cost V 5 bases and J 1 base, with 21 bases left between them. The length of the CDR3 is 17 residues. Germline loops: CDR1 SGHRS, CDR2 YFSETQ. Material for sequencing was peripheral blood. This chain joins TRBV5-1 and TRBJ1-1, with D possibly TRBD1 on 6 matching bases. The TCR originated in a woman aged 60-75 years with acute or convalescent COVID-19. The CDR3 loop reads CASSSRQEPHRNTEAFF. CDR3 DNA sequence: TGCGCCAGCAGTTCAAGACAGGAGCCCCACCGGAACACTGAAGCTTTCTTT. Full variable domain (remainder filled in from reference TRBV5-1 and TRBJ1-1): KAGVTQTPRYLIKTRGQQVTLSCSPISGHRSVSWYQQTPGQGLQFLFEYFSETQRNKGNFPGRFSGRQFSNSRSEMNVSTLELGDSALYLCASSSRQEPHRNTEAFFGQGTRLTVV.